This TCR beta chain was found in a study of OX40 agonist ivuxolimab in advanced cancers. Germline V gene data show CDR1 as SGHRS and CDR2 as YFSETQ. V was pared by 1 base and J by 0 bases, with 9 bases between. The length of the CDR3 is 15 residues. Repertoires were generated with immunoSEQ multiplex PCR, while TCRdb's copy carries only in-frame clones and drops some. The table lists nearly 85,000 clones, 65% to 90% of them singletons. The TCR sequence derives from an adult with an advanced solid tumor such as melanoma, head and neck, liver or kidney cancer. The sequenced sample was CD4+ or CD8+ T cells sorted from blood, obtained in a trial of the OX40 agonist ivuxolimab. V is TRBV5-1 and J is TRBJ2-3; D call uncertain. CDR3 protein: CASSLNPGSTDTQYF. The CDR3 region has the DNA TGCGCCAGCAGCTTGAATCCGGGTAGCACAGATACGCAGTATTTT.